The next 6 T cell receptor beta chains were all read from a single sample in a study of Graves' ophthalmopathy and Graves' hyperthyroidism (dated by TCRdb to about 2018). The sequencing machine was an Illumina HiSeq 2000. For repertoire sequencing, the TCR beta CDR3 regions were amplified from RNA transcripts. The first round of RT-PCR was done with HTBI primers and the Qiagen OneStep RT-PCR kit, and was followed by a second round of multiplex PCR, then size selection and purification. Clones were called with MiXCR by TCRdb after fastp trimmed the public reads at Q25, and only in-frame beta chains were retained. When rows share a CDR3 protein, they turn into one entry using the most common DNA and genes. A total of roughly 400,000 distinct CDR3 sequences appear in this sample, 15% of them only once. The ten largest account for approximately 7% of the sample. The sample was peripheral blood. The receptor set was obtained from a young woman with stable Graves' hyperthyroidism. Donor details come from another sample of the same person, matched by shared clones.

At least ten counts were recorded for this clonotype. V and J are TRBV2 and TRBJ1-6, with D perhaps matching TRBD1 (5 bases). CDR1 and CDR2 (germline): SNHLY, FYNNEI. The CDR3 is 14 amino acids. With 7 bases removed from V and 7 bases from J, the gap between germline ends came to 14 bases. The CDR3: CASTKTVQNSPLHF. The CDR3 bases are TGTGCCAGCACCAAGACAGTCCAGAATTCACCCCTCCACTTT.

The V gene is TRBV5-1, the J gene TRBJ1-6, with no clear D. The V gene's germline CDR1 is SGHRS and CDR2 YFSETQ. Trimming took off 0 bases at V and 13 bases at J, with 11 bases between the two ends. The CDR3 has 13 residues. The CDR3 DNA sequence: TGCGCCAGCAGCTTGGACCGGTCAGGCCCCCTCCACTTT. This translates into CASSLDRSGPLHF.

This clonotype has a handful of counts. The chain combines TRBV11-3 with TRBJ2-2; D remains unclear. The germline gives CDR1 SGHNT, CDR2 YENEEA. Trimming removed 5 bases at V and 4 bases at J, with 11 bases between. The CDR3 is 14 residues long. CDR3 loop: CASSPRALTGELFF. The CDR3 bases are TGTGCCAGCAGCCCCCGTGCTCTCACCGGGGAGCTGTTTTTT.

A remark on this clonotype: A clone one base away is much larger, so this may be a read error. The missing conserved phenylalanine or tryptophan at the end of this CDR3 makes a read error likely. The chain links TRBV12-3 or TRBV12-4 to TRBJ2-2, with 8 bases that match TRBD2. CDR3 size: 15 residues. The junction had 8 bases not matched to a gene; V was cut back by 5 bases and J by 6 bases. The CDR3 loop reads CASSRGGRMSGELFV. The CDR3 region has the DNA TGTGCCAGCAGTCGGGGGGGCCGTATGTCCGGGGAGCTGTTTGTT.

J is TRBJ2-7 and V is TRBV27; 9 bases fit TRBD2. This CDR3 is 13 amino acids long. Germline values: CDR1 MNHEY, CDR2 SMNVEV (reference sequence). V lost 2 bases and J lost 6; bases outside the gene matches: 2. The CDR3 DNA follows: TGTGCCAGCAGTTTAGGGACTAGCTTCGAGCAGTACTTC. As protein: CASSLGTSFEQYF.

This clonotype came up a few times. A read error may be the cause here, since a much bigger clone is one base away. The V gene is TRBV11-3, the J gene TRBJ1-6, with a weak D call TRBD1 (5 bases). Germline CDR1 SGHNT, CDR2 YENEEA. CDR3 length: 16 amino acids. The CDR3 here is CASSLDRSRAGSHLHF. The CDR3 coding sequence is TGTGCCAGCAGCTTAGATCGGAGCAGGGCAGGATCACACCTCCACTTT.